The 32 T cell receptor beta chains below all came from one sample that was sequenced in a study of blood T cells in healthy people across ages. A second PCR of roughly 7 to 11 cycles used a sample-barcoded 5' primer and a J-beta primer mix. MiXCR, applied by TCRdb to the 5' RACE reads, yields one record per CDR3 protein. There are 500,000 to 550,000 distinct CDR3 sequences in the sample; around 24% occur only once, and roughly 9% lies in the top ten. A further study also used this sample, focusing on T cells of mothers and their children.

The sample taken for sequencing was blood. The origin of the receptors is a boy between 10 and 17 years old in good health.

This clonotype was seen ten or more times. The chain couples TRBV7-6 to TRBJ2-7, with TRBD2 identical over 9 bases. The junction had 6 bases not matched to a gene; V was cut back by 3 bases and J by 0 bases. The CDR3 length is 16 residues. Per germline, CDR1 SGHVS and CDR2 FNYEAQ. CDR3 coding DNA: TGTGCCAGCAGCTTGGCGCCTAGCGGGAACTCCTACGAGCAGTACTTC. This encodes CASSLAPSGNSYEQYF.

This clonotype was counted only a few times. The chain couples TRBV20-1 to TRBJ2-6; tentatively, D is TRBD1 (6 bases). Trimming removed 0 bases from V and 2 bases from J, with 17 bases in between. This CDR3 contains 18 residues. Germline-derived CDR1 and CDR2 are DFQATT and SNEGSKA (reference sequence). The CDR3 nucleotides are TGCAGTGCTAGAGATCGGGGCAGGGGTATAACTGGGGCCAACGTCCTGACTTTC. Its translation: CSARDRGRGITGANVLTF.

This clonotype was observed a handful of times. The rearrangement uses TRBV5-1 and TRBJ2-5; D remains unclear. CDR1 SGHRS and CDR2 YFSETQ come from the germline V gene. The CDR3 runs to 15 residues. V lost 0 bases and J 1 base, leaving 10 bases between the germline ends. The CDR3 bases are TGCGCCAGCAGCTTGGTAGGCAGGCCCCAAGAGACCCAGTACTTC. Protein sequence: CASSLVGRPQETQYF.

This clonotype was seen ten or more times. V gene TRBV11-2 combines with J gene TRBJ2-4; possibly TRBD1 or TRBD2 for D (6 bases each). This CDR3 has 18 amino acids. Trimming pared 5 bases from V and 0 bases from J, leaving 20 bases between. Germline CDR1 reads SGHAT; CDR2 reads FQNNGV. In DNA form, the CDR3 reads TGTGCCAGCAGCCCAAGCCTCGGGGGCGATTTAGCCAAAAACATTCAGTACTTC. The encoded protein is CASSPSLGGDLAKNIQYF.

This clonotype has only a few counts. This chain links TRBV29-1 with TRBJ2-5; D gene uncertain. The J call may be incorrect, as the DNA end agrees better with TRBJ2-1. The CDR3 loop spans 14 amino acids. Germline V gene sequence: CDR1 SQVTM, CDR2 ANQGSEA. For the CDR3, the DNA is TGCAGCGTTGAAGGCCTGGTAGCTAGTAATGAGCAGTTCTTC. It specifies CSVEGLVASNEQFF.

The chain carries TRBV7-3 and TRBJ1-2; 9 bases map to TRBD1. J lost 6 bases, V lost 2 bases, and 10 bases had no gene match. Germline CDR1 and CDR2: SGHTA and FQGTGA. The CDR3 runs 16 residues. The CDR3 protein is CASSLWATGGIDGYTF. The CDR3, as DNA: TGTGCCAGCAGCTTATGGGCCACAGGGGGCATCGATGGCTACACCTTC.

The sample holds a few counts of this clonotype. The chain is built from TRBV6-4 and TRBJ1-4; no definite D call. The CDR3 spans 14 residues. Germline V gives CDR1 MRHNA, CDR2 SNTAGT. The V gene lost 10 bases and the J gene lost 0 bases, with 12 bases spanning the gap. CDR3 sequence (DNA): TGTGCCACCACGGTCTTTTCAACTAATGAAAAACTGTTTTTT. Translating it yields CATTVFSTNEKLFF.

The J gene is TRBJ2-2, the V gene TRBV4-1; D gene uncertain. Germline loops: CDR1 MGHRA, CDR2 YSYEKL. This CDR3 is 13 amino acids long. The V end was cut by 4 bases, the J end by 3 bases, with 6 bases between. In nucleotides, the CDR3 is TGCGCCAGCAGCCGCCGGGACACCGGGGAGCTGTTTTTT. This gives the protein CASSRRDTGELFF.

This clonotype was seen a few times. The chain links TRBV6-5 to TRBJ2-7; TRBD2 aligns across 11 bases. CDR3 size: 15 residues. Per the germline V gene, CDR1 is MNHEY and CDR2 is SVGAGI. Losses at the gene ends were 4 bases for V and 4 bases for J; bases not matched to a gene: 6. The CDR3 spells CASSSVAGGLYEQYF. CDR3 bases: TGTGCCAGCAGTTCCGTAGCGGGGGGGCTATACGAGCAGTACTTC.

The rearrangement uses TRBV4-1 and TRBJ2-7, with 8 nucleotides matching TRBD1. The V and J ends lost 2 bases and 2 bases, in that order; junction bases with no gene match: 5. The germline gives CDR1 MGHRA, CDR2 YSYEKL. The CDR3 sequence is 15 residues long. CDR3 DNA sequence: TGCGCCAGCAGCCAACCGACAGGGGCAACCTACGAGCAGTACTTC. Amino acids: CASSQPTGATYEQYF.

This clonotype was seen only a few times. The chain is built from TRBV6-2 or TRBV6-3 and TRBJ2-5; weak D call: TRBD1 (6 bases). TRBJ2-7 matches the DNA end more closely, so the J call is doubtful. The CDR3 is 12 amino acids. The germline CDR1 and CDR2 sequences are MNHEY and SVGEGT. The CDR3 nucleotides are TGTGCCAGCGGGACAAACACCTACGAGCAGTACTTC. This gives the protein CASGTNTYEQYF.

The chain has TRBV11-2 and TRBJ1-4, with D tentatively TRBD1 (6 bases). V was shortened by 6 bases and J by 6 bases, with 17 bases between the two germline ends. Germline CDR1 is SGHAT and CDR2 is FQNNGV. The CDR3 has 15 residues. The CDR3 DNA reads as TGTGCCAGCAGGGAAAACGGGGGGCGCGATGAAAAACTGTTTTTT. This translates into CASRENGGRDEKLFF.

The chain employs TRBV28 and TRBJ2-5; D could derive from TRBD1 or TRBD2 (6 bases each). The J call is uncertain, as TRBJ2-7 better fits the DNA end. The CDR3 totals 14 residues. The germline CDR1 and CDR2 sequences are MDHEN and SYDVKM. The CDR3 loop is CASSLYVQGGEQYF. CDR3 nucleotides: TGTGCCAGCAGTTTATACGTACAGGGAGGCGAGCAGTACTTC.

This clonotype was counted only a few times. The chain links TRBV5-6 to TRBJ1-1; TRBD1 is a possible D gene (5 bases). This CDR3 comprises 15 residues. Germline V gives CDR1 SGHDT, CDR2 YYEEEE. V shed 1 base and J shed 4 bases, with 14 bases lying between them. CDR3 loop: CASSLRLQGLTEAFF. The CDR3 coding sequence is TGTGCCAGCAGCTTGCGGCTCCAGGGCCTCACTGAAGCTTTCTTT.

The DNA for the CDR3 is TGTGCCAGCAGTTTTTGGGCTAGCGGGAGGGTAAGCACAGATGCGGAGTATTTT. Translating gives CASSFWASGRVSTDAEYF. The chain employs TRBV12-3 or TRBV12-4 and TRBJ2-3, with 12 bases aligning to TRBD2. Trimming at V came to 3 bases and at J to 13 bases, leaving 20 bases not matched to a gene. The CDR3 extends over 18 amino acids.

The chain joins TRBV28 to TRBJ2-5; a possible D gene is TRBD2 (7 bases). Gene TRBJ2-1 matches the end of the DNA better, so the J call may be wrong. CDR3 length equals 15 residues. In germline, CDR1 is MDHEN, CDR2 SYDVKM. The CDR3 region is CASSSIGGLTDEQFF. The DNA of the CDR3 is TGTGCCAGCAGTTCAATCGGGGGGCTTACGGATGAGCAGTTCTTC.

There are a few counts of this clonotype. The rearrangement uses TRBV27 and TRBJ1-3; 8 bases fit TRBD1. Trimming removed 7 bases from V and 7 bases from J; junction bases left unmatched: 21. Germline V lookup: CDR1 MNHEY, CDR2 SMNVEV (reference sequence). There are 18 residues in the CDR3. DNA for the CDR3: TGTGCCAGCACCTCTGAGGGCAGGGGGCCTAAGTTGGGGAACACCATATATTTT. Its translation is CASTSEGRGPKLGNTIYF.

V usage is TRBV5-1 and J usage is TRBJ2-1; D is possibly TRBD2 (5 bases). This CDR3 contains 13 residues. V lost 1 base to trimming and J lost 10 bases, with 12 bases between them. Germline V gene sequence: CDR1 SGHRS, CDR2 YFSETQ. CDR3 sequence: CASSLIVGAEQFF. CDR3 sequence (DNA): TGCGCCAGCAGCTTGATAGTGGGAGCGGAGCAGTTCTTC. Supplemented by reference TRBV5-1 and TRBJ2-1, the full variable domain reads KAGVTQTPRYLIKTRGQQVTLSCSPISGHRSVSWYQQTPGQGLQFLFEYFSETQRNKGNFPGRFSGRQFSNSRSEMNVSTLELGDSALYLCASSLIVGAEQFFGPGTRLTVL.

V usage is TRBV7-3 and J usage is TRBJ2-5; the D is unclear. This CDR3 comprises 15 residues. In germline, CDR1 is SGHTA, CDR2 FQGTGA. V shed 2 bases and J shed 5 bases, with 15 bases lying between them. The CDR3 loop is CASSLLAGGWETQYF. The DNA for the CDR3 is TGTGCCAGCAGCTTACTGGCAGGCGGCTGGGAGACCCAGTACTTC.

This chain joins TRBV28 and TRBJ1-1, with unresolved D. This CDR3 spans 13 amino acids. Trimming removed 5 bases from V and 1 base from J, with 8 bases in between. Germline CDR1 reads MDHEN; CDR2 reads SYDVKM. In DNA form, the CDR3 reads TGTGCCAGCAGTCCCCATCCGAACACTGAAGCTTTCTTT. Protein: CASSPHPNTEAFF.

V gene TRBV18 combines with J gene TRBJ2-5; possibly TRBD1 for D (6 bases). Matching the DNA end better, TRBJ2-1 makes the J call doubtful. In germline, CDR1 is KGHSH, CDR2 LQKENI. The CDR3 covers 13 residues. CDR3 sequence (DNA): TGTGCCAGCTCACCGACAGGCCTACCCGAGCAGTTCTTC. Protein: CASSPTGLPEQFF.

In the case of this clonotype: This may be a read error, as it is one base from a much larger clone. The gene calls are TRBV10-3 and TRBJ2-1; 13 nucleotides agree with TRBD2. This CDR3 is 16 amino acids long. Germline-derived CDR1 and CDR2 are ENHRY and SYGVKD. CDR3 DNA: TGTGCCACAGTTTCCGGGACTAGCGGGATCCAAGAGACCCAGCACTTC. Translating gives CATVSGTSGIQETQHF.

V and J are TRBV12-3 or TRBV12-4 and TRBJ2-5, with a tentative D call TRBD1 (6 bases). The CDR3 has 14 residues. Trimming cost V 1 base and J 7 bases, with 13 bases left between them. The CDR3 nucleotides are TGTGCCAGCAGTTTAGAAGGGGGAGAAGCGACCCAGTACTTC. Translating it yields CASSLEGGEATQYF.

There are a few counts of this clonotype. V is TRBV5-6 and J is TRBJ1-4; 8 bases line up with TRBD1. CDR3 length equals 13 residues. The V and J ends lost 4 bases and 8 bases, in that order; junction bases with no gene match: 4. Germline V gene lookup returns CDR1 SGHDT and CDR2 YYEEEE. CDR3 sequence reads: CASSKTGDEKLFF. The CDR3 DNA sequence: TGTGCCAGCAGCAAGACAGGGGACGAAAAACTGTTTTTT.

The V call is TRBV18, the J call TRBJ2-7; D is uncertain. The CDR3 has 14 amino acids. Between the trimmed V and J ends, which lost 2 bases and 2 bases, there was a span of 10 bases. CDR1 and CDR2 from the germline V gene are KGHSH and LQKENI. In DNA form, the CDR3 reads TGTGCCAGCTCACCAACCCAGCCCCCCTACGAGCAGTACTTC. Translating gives CASSPTQPPYEQYF.

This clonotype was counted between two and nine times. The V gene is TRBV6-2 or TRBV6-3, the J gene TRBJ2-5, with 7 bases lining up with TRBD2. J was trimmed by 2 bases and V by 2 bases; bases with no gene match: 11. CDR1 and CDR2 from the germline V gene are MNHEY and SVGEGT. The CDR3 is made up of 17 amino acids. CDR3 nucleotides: TGTGCCAGCAGTTACACGAGGACTAGAGACGATCAAGAGACCCAGTACTTC. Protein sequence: CASSYTRTRDDQETQYF.

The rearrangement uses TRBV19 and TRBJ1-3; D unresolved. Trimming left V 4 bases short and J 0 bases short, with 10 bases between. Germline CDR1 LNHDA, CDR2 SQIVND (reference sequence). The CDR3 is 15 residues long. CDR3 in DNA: TGTGCCAGTAGTAAAGGCGGGAGCTCTGGAAACACCATATATTTT. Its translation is CASSKGGSSGNTIYF.

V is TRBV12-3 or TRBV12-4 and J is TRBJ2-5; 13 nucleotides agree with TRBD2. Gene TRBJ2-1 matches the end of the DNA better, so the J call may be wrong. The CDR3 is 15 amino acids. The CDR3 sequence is CASSLTSGGPIEQFF. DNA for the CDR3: TGTGCCAGCAGCCTGACTAGCGGGGGGCCAATTGAGCAGTTCTTC.

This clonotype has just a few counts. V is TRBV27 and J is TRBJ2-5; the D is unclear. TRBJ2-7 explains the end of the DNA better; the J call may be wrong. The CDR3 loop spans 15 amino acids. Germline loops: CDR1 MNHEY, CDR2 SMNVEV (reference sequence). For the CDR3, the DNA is TGTGCCAGCAGTTTAGGGGTGCCGGCAACCTACGAGCAGTACTTC. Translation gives CASSLGVPATYEQYF.

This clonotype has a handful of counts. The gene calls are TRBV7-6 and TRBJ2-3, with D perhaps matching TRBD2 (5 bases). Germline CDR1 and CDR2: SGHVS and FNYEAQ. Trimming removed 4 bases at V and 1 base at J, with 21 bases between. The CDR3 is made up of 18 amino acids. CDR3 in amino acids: CASSSNRASGSRTDTQYF. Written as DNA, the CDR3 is TGTGCCAGCAGCTCGAACCGGGCATCGGGATCTCGCACAGATACGCAGTATTTT.

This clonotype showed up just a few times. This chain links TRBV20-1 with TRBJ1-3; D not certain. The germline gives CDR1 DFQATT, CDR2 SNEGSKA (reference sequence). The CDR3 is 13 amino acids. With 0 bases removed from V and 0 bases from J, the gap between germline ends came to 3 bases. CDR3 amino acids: CSARDSSGNTIYF. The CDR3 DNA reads TGCAGTGCTAGAGACAGCTCTGGAAACACCATATATTTT.

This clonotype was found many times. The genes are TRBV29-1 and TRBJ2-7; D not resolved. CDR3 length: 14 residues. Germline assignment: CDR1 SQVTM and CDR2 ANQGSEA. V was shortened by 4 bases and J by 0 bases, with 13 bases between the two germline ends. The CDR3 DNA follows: TGCAGCGTTGTAAGGGTTAGGAGCTCCTACGAGCAGTACTTC. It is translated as CSVVRVRSSYEQYF.